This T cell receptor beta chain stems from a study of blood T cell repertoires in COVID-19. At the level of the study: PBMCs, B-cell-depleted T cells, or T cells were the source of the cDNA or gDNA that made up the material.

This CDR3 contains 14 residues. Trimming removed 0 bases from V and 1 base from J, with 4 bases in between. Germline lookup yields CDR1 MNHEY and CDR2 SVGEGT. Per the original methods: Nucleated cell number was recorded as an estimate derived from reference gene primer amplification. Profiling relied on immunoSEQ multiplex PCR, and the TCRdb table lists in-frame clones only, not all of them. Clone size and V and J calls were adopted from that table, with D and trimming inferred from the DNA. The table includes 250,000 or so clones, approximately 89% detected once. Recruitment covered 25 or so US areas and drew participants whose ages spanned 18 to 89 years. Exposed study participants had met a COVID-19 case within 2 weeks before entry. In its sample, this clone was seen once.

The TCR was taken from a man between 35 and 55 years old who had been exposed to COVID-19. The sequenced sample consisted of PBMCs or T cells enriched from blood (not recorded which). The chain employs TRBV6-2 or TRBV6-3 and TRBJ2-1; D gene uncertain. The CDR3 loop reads CASSYSASYNEQFF. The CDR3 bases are TGTGCCAGCAGTTACTCAGCGTCCTACAATGAGCAGTTCTTC.